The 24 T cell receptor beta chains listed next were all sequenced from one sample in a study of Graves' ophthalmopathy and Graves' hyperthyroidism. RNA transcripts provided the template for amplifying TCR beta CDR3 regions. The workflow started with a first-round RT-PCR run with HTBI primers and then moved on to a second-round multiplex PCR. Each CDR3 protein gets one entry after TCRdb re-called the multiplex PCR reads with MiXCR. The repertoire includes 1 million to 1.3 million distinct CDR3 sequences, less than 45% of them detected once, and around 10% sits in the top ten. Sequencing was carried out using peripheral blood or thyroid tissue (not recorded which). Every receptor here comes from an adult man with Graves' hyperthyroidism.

The CDR3 loop is CASSQVRTDTQYF. CDR3 bases: TGCGCCAGCAGCCAAGTTAGGACAGATACGCAGTATTTT. The V and J genes are TRBV4-3 and TRBJ2-3, with no clear D. Germline CDR1 and CDR2: LGHNA and YSLEER. This CDR3 has 13 residues. Trimming stripped 1 base from V and 3 bases from J, with 5 bases between.

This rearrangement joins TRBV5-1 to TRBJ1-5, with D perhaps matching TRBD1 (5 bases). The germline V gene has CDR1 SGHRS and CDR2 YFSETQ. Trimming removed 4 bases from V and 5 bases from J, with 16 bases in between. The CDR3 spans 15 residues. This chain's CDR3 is CASSADGGRDQPQHF. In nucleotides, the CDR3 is TGCGCCAGCAGCGCGGACGGGGGGAGGGATCAGCCCCAGCATTTT.

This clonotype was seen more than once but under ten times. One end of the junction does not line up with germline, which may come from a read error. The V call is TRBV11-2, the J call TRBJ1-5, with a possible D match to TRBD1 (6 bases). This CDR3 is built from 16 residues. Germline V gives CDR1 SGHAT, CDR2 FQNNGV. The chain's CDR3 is CASSSDGGRRNKPQHF. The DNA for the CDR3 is TGTGCCAGCAGCTCGGACGGGGGCAGGCGCAATAAGCCCCAGCATTTT. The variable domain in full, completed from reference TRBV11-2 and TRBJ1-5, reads EAGVAQSPRYKIIEKRQSVAFWCNPISGHATLYWYQQILGQGPKLLIQFQNNGVVDDSQLPKDRFSAERLKGVDSTLKIQPAKLEDSAVYLCASSSDGGRRNKPQHFGDGTRLSIL.

The CDR3 region is CASSPAGADHYEQYF. The CDR3, as DNA: TGTGCCAGCAGTCCAGCGGGAGCGGACCACTACGAGCAGTACTTC. The rearrangement joins TRBV2 to TRBJ2-7; 8 bases are a match to TRBD2. Unmatched junction bases numbered 9, after V lost 5 bases and J lost 3 bases. The CDR3 sequence is 15 residues long. Germline V lookup: CDR1 SNHLY, CDR2 FYNNEI.

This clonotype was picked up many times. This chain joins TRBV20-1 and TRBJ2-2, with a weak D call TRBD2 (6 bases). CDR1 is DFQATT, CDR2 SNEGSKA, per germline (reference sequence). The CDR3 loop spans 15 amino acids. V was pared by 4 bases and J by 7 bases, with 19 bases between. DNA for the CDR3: TGCAGTGCTATGACCCCCGGAGGGTACGGCGGGGAGCTGTTTTTT. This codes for CSAMTPGGYGGELFF.

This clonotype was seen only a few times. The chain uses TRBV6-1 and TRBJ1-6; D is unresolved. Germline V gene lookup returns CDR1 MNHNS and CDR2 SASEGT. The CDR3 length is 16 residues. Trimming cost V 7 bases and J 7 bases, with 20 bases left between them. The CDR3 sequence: CASTVQRARLNSPLHF. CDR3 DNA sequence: TGTGCCAGCACCGTTCAGAGGGCACGACTGAATTCACCCCTCCACTTT.

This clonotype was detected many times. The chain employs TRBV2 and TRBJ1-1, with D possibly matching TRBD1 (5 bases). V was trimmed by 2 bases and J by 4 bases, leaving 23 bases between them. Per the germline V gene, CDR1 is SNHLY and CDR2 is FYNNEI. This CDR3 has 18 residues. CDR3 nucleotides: TGTGCCAGCAGTGAAAAAGGCGGCGGGGGACCGCTGGGCACTGAAGCTTTCTTT. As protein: CASSEKGGGGPLGTEAFF. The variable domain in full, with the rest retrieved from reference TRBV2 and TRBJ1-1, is EPEVTQTPSHQVTQMGQEVILRCVPISNHLYFYWYRQILGQKVEFLVSFYNNEISEKSEIFDDQFSVERPDGSNFTLKIRSTKLEDSAMYFCASSEKGGGGPLGTEAFFGQGTRLTVV.

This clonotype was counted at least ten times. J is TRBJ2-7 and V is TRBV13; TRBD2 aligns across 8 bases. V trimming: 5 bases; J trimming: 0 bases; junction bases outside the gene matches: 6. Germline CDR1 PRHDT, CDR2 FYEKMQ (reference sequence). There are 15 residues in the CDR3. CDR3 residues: CASSHTSGSSYEQYF. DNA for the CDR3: TGTGCCAGCAGCCATACGAGCGGGAGCTCCTACGAGCAGTACTTC. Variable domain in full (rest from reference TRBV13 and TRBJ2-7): AAGVIQSPRHLIKEKRETATLKCYPIPRHDTVYWYQQGPGQDPQFLISFYEKMQSDKGSIPDRFSAQQFSDYHSELNMSSLELGDSALYFCASSHTSGSSYEQYFGPGTRLTVT.

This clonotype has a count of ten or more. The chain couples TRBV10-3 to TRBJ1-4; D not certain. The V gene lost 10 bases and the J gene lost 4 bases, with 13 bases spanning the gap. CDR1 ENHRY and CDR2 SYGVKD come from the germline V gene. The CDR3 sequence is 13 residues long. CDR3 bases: TGTGCCACCCAGCGGGGAATTAATGAAAAACTGTTTTTT. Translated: CATQRGINEKLFF.

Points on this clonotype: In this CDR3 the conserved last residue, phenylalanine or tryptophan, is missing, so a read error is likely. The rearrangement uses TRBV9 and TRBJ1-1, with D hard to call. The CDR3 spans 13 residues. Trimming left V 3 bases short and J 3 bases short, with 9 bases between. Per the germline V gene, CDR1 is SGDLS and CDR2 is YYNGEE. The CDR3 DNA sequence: TGTGCCAGCAGCGGGGAAAAGGACACTGAAGCTTTCCTT. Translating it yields CASSGEKDTEAFL.

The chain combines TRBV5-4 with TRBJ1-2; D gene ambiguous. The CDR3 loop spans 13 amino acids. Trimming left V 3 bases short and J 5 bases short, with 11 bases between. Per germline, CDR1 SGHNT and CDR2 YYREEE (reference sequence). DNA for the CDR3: TGTGCCAGCAGCTCTAGATCGGAGTATGGCTACACCTTC. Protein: CASSSRSEYGYTF.

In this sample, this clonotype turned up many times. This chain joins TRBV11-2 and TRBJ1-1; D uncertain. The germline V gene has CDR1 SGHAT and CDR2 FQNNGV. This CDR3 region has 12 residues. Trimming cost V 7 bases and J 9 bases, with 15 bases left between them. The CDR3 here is CASTYSARKAFF. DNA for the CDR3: TGTGCCAGCACCTATTCCGCGCGAAAAGCTTTCTTT.

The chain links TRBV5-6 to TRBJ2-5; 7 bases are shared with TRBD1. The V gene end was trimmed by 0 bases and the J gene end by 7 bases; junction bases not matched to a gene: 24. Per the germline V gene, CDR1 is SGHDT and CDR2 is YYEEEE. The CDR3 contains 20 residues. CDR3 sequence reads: CASSLAWSTGAPLVARTQYF. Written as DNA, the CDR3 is TGTGCCAGCAGCTTGGCCTGGTCCACAGGGGCGCCGTTGGTTGCGAGGACCCAGTACTTC.

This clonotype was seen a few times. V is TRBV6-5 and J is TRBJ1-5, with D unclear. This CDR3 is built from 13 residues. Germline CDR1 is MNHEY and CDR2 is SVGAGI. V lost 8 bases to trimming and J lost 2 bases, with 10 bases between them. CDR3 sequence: CASGSFGNQPQHF. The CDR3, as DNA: TGTGCCAGCGGTTCCTTTGGCAATCAGCCCCAGCATTTT.

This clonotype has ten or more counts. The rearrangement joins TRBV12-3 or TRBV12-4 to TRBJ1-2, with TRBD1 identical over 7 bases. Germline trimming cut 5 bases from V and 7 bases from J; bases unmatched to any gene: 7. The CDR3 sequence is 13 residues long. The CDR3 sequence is CASSGDRVGGYTF. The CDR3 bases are TGTGCCAGCAGTGGAGACAGGGTTGGTGGCTACACCTTC.

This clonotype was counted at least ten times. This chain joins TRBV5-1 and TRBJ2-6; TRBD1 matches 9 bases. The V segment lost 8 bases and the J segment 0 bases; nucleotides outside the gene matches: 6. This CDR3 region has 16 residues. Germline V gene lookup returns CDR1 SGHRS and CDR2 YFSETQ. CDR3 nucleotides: TGCGCCAGTACGCGGGACAGGGCCTCTGGGGCCAACGTCCTGACTTTC. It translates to CASTRDRASGANVLTF. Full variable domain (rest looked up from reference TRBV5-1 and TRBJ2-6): KAGVTQTPRYLIKTRGQQVTLSCSPISGHRSVSWYQQTPGQGLQFLFEYFSETQRNKGNFPGRFSGRQFSNSRSEMNVSTLELGDSALYLCASTRDRASGANVLTFGAGSRLTVL.

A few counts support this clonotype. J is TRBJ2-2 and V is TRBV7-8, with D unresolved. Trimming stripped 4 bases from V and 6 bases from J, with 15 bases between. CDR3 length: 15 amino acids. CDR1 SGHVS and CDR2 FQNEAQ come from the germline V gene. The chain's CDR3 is CASSSARTHPGELFF. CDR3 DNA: TGTGCCAGCAGCTCGGCCAGGACCCATCCCGGGGAGCTGTTTTTT.

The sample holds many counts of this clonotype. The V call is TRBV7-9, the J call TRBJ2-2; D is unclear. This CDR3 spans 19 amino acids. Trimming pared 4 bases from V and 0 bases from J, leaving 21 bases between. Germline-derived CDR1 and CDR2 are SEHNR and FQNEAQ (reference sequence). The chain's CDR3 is CASSSEPRPGRSNTGELFF. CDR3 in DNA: TGTGCCAGCAGCTCGGAACCTAGACCGGGCCGCTCGAACACCGGGGAGCTGTTTTTT.

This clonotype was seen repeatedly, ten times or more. CDR3 DNA sequence: TGTGCCAGCAGCTCCCGGGAGCCCTACGAGCAGTACTTC. Its protein product is CASSSREPYEQYF. This sequence joins TRBV7-8 and TRBJ2-7; D is perhaps TRBD2 (6 bases). CDR3 size: 13 residues. Germline CDR1 is SGHVS and CDR2 is FQNEAQ. The V gene lost 4 bases and the J gene lost 2 bases, with 9 bases spanning the gap.

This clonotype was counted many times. The CDR3 DNA sequence: TGTGCCAGCAGCCCCACGGGGCAGTACGAGCAGTACTTC. It is translated as CASSPTGQYEQYF. The V gene is TRBV7-2, the J gene TRBJ2-7; the D call may be TRBD1 or TRBD2 (5 bases each). Trimming took 5 bases from V and 4 from J, leaving 12 bases between them. The CDR3 has 13 residues. Germline V CDR1 and CDR2: SGHTA, FQGNSA.

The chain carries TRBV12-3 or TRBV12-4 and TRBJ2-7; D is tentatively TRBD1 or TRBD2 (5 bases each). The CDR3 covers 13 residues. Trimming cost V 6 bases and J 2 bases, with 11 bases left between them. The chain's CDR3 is CASSWGRTYEQYF. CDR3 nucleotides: TGTGCCAGCAGCTGGGGACGGACCTACGAGCAGTACTTC.

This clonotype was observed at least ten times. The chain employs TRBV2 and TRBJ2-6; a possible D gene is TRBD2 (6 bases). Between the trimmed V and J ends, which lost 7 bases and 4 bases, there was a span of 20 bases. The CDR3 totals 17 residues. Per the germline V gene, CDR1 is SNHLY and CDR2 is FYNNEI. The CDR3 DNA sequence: TGTGCCAGCACTTCCGGGACTCACATGGGGGGGGCCAACGTCCTGACTTTC. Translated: CASTSGTHMGGANVLTF.

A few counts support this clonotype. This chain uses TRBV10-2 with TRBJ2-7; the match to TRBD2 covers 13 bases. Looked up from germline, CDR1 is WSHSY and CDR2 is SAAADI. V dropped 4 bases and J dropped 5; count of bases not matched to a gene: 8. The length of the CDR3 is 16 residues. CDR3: CASSAGLAGALHEQYF. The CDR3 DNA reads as TGCGCCAGCAGTGCCGGACTAGCGGGGGCTTTGCACGAGCAGTACTTC.

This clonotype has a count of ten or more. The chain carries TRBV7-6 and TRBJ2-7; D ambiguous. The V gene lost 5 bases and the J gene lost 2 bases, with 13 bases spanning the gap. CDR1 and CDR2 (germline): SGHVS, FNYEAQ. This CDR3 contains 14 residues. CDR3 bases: TGTGCCAGCAGCCCGTCGGTCAGTGCCTACGAGCAGTACTTC. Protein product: CASSPSVSAYEQYF.